The following is a T cell receptor (beta chain) sequence with its context. A junction end diverges from the germline sequence, so it may reflect a read error. The germline CDR1 and CDR2 sequences are LNHDA and SQIVND (reference sequence). The CDR3 is 16 residues long. This sample is part of a study of control samples from healthy donors and cancer patients. Data came from immunoSEQ multiplex PCR; TCRdb stores just in-frame clones and leaves some out. Its table records about 190,000 clones. This clonotype was obtained from a woman aged 25 to 45 in good health. V gene TRBV19 combines with J gene TRBJ2-5; 14 bases are shared with TRBD2. The sequenced material came from blood. The CDR3 sequence: CASSPAGLAGGESQYF. The CDR3 region has the DNA TGTGCCAGTAGTCCCGCCGGACTAGCGGGGGGAGAGAGCCAGTACTTC.